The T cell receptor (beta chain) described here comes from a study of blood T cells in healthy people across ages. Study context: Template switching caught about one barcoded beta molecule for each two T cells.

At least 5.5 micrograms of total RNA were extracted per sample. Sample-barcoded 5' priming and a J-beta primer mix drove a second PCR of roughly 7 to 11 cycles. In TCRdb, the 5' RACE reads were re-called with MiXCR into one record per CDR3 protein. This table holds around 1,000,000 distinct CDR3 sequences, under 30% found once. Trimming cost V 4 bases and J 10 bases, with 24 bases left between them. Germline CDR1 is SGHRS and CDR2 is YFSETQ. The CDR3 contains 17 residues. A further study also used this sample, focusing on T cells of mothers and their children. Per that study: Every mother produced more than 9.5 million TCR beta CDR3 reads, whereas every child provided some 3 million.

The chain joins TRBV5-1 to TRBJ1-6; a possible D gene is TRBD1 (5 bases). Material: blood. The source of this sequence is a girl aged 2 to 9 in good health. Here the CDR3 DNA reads TGCGCCAGCAGCCGAGGGGTAAACCGGGACGGAGGCTCACCCCTCCACTTT. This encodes CASSRGVNRDGGSPLHF.